This record covers a single T cell receptor beta chain. The CDR3 extends over 14 amino acids. With V trimmed by 7 bases and J by 6 bases, 8 bases remained unmatched. The germline gives CDR1 SQVTM, CDR2 ANQGSEA. This entry belongs to a study of blood T cell repertoires in COVID-19. Data came from immunoSEQ multiplex PCR; TCRdb stores just in-frame clones and leaves some out. The sample carries approximately 290,000 clones, over 75% recorded once. Sequenced material: PBMCs or T cells enriched from blood (not recorded which). The sequence came from a woman under 40 who had recovered from COVID-19. The genes are TRBV29-1 and TRBJ1-5; TRBD1 agrees at 11 bases. The DNA for the CDR3 is TGCAGCGCTAAAACCGGGACAGGGGGTCAGCCCCAGCATTTT. It codes for CSAKTGTGGQPQHF. Variable domain in full (rest from reference TRBV29-1 and TRBJ1-5): SAVISQKPSRDICQRGTSLTIQCQVDSQVTMMFWYRQQPGQSLTLIATANQGSEATYESGFVIDKFPISRPNLTFSTLTVSNMSPEDSSIYLCSAKTGTGGQPQHFGDGTRLSIL.